The clone carrying this TCR beta chain has more than one count but fewer than ten. Its antigen remains unidentified. Germline lookup yields CDR1 LGHDT and CDR2 YNNKEL (reference sequence). The CDR3 sequence is 13 residues long. V was pared by 11 bases and J by 5 bases, with 16 bases between. These data originate in a study of early T cells in non-severe SARS-CoV-2 infection. Study information: Sequencing used unsorted whole-blood bulk RNA, so chains lack pairing. Findings of the study overall: Missing private and CD4 specificities, VDJdb matching favored anti-spike CD8 responses.

As part of library construction, unique molecular identifiers were attached to individual cDNA molecules. TCRdb independently ran MiXCR on the 5' RACE reads; one entry per CDR3 protein. The table includes 65,000 to 90,000 distinct CDR3 sequences, 9% to 15% detected once. Input material: whole blood. The gene calls are TRBV3-1 and TRBJ2-1; perhaps TRBD2 as D (7 bases). The clonotype originates from an adult who was a healthcare worker with PCR-confirmed SARS-CoV-2 infection or an uninfected control (not recorded which). The CDR3 coding sequence is TGTGCCGCCCGGGGGCGGGGGCACAATGAGCAGTTCTTC. This sequence encodes CAARGRGHNEQFF.